These 25 T cell receptor beta chains share one sample of origin, sequenced in a study of cytomegalovirus exposure and HLA in healthy donors. PCR was performed using 60 Vbeta and 13 Jbeta primers. Sequencing was performed with immunoSEQ multiplex PCR; in TCRdb, only in-frame clones are kept and a portion is missing. Of about 200,000 clones listed, 75% to 80% are singletons. The sample comprised PBMCs. The receptors shown here come from a young man in good health and CMV-seronegative.

This rearrangement joins TRBV6-6 to TRBJ2-2, with TRBD2 as a possible D gene (5 bases). Trimming stripped 8 bases from V and 1 base from J, with 14 bases between. The germline CDR1 and CDR2 sequences are MNHNY and SVGAGI (reference sequence). The CDR3 consists of 15 residues. The CDR3 loop reads CASSRDPRNTGELFF. The CDR3 region has the DNA TGTGCCAGCTCGAGGGATCCGCGGAACACCGGGGAGCTGTTTTTT.

The chain combines TRBV9 with TRBJ2-3; 13 bases are a match to TRBD2. Germline assignment: CDR1 SGDLS and CDR2 YYNGEE. With V trimmed by 2 bases and J by 4 bases, 4 bases remained unmatched. The CDR3 spans 16 residues. CDR3 amino acids: CASSVSGLAGPDTQYF. As DNA, the CDR3 is TGTGCCAGCAGCGTCTCGGGACTAGCGGGACCAGATACGCAGTATTTT.

V and J are TRBV13 and TRBJ2-3, with 14 bases matching TRBD2. The germline V gene encodes CDR1 PRHDT and CDR2 FYEKMQ (reference sequence). The J segment lost 3 bases and the V segment lost 0 bases, leaving 2 bases of the junction unmatched. This CDR3 region has 17 residues. The CDR3 DNA is TGTGCCAGCAGCTTAGGGACTAGCGGGGGGGCGACAGATACGCAGTATTTT. It is translated as CASSLGTSGGATDTQYF.

The chain combines TRBV9 with TRBJ1-4; TRBD1 might be the D (6 bases). The CDR3 extends over 15 amino acids. V lost 4 bases, J lost 8 bases, and 18 bases lay in between. CDR1 is SGDLS and CDR2 is YYNGEE in the germline V gene. This CDR3 reads CASSLTGEGGEKLFF. In DNA form, the CDR3 reads TGTGCCAGCAGCCTGACGGGAGAGGGGGGGGAAAAACTGTTTTTT.

This chain joins TRBV11-3 and TRBJ2-7, with TRBD2 matching over 10 bases. The germline V gene encodes CDR1 SGHNT and CDR2 YENEEA. V shed 8 bases and J 6 bases; nucleotides not matched to a gene: 10. The CDR3 extends over 14 amino acids. Here the CDR3 DNA reads TGTGCCAGCCGAGCGGGAGGGCCCTCTTCCGAGCAGTACTTC. Amino acid sequence: CASRAGGPSSEQYF.

The rearrangement joins TRBV7-9 to TRBJ1-1; D ambiguous. Trimming took 5 bases from V and 5 from J, leaving 9 bases between them. CDR1 SEHNR and CDR2 FQNEAQ come from the germline V gene (reference sequence). The CDR3 has 12 residues. The CDR3 reads CASSLGITEAFF. The CDR3 nucleotides read TGTGCCAGCAGCCTCGGGATTACTGAAGCTTTCTTT.

V and J are TRBV14 and TRBJ1-1; D ambiguous. This CDR3 is built from 13 residues. V lost 1 base to trimming and J lost 3 bases, with 6 bases between them. Looked up from germline, CDR1 is SGHDN and CDR2 is FVKESK. In DNA form, the CDR3 reads TGTGCCAGCAGCCAAGTCCAGGACACTGAAGCTTTCTTT. The encoded protein is CASSQVQDTEAFF.

The chain couples TRBV5-1 to TRBJ2-5; D remains unclear. The CDR3 covers 13 residues. The V end lost 2 bases, the J end lost 4 bases, and 9 bases lay between the germline ends. From germline, CDR1 is SGHRS and CDR2 YFSETQ. CDR3 residues: CASSFRVGETQYF. The DNA of the CDR3 is TGCGCCAGCAGCTTCCGGGTGGGAGAGACCCAGTACTTC.

This clone occurred a few times. The chain recombines TRBV7-6 with TRBJ2-3, with 8 bases identical to TRBD1. V shed 5 bases and J 6 bases; nucleotides not matched to a gene: 10. CDR3 length: 15 residues. CDR1 and CDR2 from the germline V gene are SGHVS and FNYEAQ. The DNA for the CDR3 is TGTGCCAGCAGCGCAGACAGGGGCTTAGCGGATACGCAGTATTTT. Translation: CASSADRGLADTQYF.

The table lists this clone with a few counts. The rearrangement links TRBV19 to TRBJ2-3; 13 bases are shared with TRBD2. The CDR3 runs to 17 residues. The germline V gene has CDR1 LNHDA and CDR2 SQIVND (reference sequence). The ends lost 0 bases at V and 3 bases at J; junction bases unmatched: 3. The CDR3 here is CASSIDAGLAGTDTQYF. The CDR3 DNA reads as TGTGCCAGTAGTATAGATGCGGGACTAGCGGGGACAGATACGCAGTATTTT.

The chain joins TRBV15 to TRBJ1-1, with TRBD1 identical over 10 bases. Germline V lookup: CDR1 LNHNV, CDR2 YYDKDF (reference sequence). The CDR3 loop spans 14 amino acids. V dropped 5 bases and J dropped 6; count of bases not matched to a gene: 6. The CDR3 loop reads CATSLGQGVAEAFF. Written as DNA, the CDR3 is TGTGCCACCAGCCTTGGACAGGGGGTCGCTGAAGCTTTCTTT. Drawing the rest from reference TRBV15 and TRBJ1-1, the complete variable domain is DAMVIQNPRYQVTQFGKPVTLSCSQTLNHNVMYWYQQKSSQAPKLLFHYYDKDFNNEADTPDNFQSRRPNTSFCFLDIRSPGLGDTAMYLCATSLGQGVAEAFFGQGTRLTVV.

CDR3: CASTLAGGNEQFF. The CDR3 bases are TGTGCCAGCACCCTGGCGGGAGGGAATGAGCAGTTCTTC. The chain combines TRBV19 with TRBJ2-1; 9 bases match TRBD2. V was clipped by 9 bases and J by 7 bases; unmatched bases: 7. Germline V gene sequence: CDR1 LNHDA, CDR2 SQIVND (reference sequence). CDR3 length equals 13 residues.

The CDR3 reads CASSEVGLAGGYYEQYF. The CDR3 DNA reads as TGTGCCAGCAGTGAAGTGGGACTAGCGGGGGGTTACTACGAGCAGTACTTC. The chain links TRBV6-1 to TRBJ2-7; 15 bases are a match to TRBD2. Germline assignment: CDR1 MNHNS and CDR2 SASEGT. The CDR3 length is 17 residues. V lost 1 base and J lost 3; bases outside the gene matches: 4.

To note about this clone: This CDR3 is also generated by other DNA sequences in the sample. The chain carries TRBV5-1 and TRBJ2-7, with D tentatively TRBD1 (6 bases). This CDR3 comprises 14 residues. Germline assignment: CDR1 SGHRS and CDR2 YFSETQ. Trimming cost V 4 bases and J 1 base, with 12 bases left between them. The CDR3 sequence is CASSLGQGSYEQYF. The CDR3, as DNA: TGCGCCAGCAGCCTGGGGCAGGGGTCCTACGAGCAGTACTTC.

This clone was recorded only once. V gene TRBV4-3 combines with J gene TRBJ2-5, with D possibly matching TRBD2 (6 bases). Trimming took 0 bases from V and 7 from J, leaving 15 bases between them. There are 15 residues in the CDR3. Germline V gene data show CDR1 as LGHNA and CDR2 as YSLEER. CDR3: CASSQDLGAGRTQYF. The CDR3 nucleotides read TGCGCCAGCAGCCAAGATCTGGGCGCGGGGAGGACCCAGTACTTC.

The rearrangement joins TRBV2 to TRBJ1-5; D is unresolved. Germline V gives CDR1 SNHLY, CDR2 FYNNEI. Trimming shortened V by 4 bases and J by 7 bases, and 14 bases separated the two germline ends. This CDR3 is 14 amino acids long. The CDR3 loop is CASSVFRGEQPQHF. DNA of the CDR3: TGTGCCAGCAGTGTATTCAGAGGAGAGCAGCCCCAGCATTTT.

The CDR3 DNA follows: TGCAGCGTGGGAGTACAGGGACCCTCCTACGAGCAGTACTTC. The encoded protein is CSVGVQGPSYEQYF. V gene TRBV29-1 combines with J gene TRBJ2-7; TRBD1 is a possible D gene (6 bases). Germline assignment: CDR1 SQVTM and CDR2 ANQGSEA. The CDR3 runs to 14 residues. Trimming cost V 6 bases and J 0 bases, with 15 bases left between them.

V usage is TRBV6-5 and J usage is TRBJ2-5; 7 bases match TRBD2. The CDR3 spans 13 residues. Germline assignment: CDR1 MNHEY and CDR2 SVGAGI. V lost 2 bases to trimming and J lost 5 bases; unmatched junction nucleotides: 2. In DNA form, the CDR3 reads TGTGCCAGCAGTTACATACTAGCGGAGACCCAGTACTTC. Amino acids: CASSYILAETQYF.

This rearrangement joins TRBV5-4 to TRBJ2-7; 13 bases map to TRBD2. J was trimmed by 3 bases and V by 4 bases; bases with no gene match: 4. The length of the CDR3 is 15 residues. Per germline, CDR1 SGHNT and CDR2 YYREEE (reference sequence). The CDR3 reads CASSAGTSGDYEQYF. The CDR3 nucleotides are TGTGCCAGCAGCGCCGGGACTAGCGGGGACTACGAGCAGTACTTC.

The chain combines TRBV2 with TRBJ2-7, with 10 bases identical to TRBD1. This CDR3 spans 13 amino acids. J lost 4 bases, V lost 7 bases, and 4 bases had no gene match. CDR1 and CDR2 (germline): SNHLY, FYNNEI. CDR3 in amino acids: CASTGQGVYEQYF. DNA for the CDR3: TGTGCCAGCACCGGACAGGGGGTTTACGAGCAGTACTTC.

The chain uses TRBV11-3 and TRBJ2-3, with TRBD2 as a possible D gene (6 bases). The CDR3 spans 14 residues. The V end lost 4 bases, the J end lost 6 bases, and 14 bases lay between the germline ends. Germline assignment: CDR1 SGHNT and CDR2 YENEEA. The CDR3 is CASSSTRSADTQYF. The CDR3 coding sequence is TGTGCCAGCAGCTCGACTAGAAGTGCGGATACGCAGTATTTT.

This chain uses TRBV4-3 with TRBJ2-7; D ambiguous. The germline CDR1 and CDR2 sequences are LGHNA and YSLEER. Trimming shortened V by 0 bases and J by 3 bases, and 6 bases separated the two germline ends. The CDR3 spans 13 residues. For the CDR3, the DNA is TGCGCCAGCAGCCAAGAACTACACTACGAGCAGTACTTC. Its translation: CASSQELHYEQYF.

The V call is TRBV28, the J call TRBJ2-3; D gene uncertain. The V end was cut by 5 bases, the J end by 4 bases, with 16 bases between. The CDR3 extends over 15 amino acids. Germline assignment: CDR1 MDHEN and CDR2 SYDVKM. For the CDR3, the DNA is TGTGCCAGCAGTCCCCCGCGGCCAGCCTCAGATACGCAGTATTTT. It codes for CASSPPRPASDTQYF. The full variable domain, rest sourced from reference TRBV28 and TRBJ2-3, is DVKVTQSSRYLVKRTGEKVFLECVQDMDHENMFWYRQDPGLGLRLIYFSYDVKMKEKGDIPEGYSVSREKKERFSLILESASTNQTSMYLCASSPPRPASDTQYFGPGTRLTVL.

The chain couples TRBV9 to TRBJ1-1, with 9 nucleotides matching TRBD1. CDR3 length: 13 amino acids. The J segment lost 8 bases and the V segment lost 3 bases, leaving 5 bases of the junction unmatched. Germline V gives CDR1 SGDLS, CDR2 YYNGEE. The CDR3 sequence: CASSDITGGEAFF. The DNA of the CDR3 is TGTGCCAGCAGCGATATCACAGGGGGCGAAGCTTTCTTT. Supplemented by reference TRBV9 and TRBJ1-1, the full variable domain reads DSGVTQTPKHLITATGQRVTLRCSPRSGDLSVYWYQQSLDQGLQFLIQYYNGEERAKGNILERFSAQQFPDLHSELNLSSLELGDSALYFCASSDITGGEAFFGQGTRLTVV.

This chain links TRBV19 with TRBJ2-5; tentatively, D is TRBD1 (5 bases). Germline V gene lookup returns CDR1 LNHDA and CDR2 SQIVND (reference sequence). The CDR3 runs 13 residues. V lost 5 bases to trimming and J lost 2 bases, with 9 bases between them. CDR3 amino acids: CASSLNRQETQYF. Here the CDR3 DNA reads TGTGCCAGTAGTCTTAACAGGCAAGAGACCCAGTACTTC. The full variable domain, its missing parts supplied by reference TRBV19 and TRBJ2-5, is DGGITQSPKYLFRKEGQNVTLSCEQNLNHDAMYWYRQDPGQGLRLIYYSQIVNDFQKGDIAEGYSVSREKKESFPLTVTSAQKNPTAFYLCASSLNRQETQYFGPGTRLLVL.